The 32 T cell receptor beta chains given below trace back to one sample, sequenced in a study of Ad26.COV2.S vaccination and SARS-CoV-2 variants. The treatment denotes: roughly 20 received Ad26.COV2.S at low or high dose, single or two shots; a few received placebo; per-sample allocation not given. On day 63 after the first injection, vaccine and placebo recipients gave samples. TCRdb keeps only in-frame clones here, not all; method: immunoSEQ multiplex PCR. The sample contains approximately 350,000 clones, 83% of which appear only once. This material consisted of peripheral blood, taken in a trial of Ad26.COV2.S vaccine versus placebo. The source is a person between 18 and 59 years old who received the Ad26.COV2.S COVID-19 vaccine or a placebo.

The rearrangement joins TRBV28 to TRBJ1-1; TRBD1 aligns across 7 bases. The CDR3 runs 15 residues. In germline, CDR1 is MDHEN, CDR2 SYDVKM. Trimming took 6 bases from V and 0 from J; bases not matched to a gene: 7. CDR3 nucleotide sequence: TGTGCCAGCAGGAGGGACAGAAATTTGAACACTGAAGCTTTCTTT. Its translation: CASRRDRNLNTEAFF.

CDR3: CASNYRNEQFF. The CDR3 DNA reads as TGTGCCAGCAATTACCGGAATGAGCAGTTCTTC. V gene TRBV12-3 or TRBV12-4 combines with J gene TRBJ2-1; D remains ambiguous. CDR3 length: 11 residues. Trimming left V 7 bases short and J 7 bases short, with 8 bases between.

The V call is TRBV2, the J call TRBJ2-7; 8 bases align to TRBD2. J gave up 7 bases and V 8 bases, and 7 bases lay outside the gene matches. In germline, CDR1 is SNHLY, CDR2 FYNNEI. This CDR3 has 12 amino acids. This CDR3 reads CASEAGAEEQYF. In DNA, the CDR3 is TGTGCCAGCGAAGCGGGAGCGGAAGAGCAGTACTTC.

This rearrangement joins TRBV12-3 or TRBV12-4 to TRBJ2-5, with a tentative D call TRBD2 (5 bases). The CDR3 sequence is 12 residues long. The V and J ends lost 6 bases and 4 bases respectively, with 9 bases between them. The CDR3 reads CASSPAGETQYF. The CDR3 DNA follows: TGTGCCAGCAGCCCCGCGGGAGAGACCCAGTACTTC.

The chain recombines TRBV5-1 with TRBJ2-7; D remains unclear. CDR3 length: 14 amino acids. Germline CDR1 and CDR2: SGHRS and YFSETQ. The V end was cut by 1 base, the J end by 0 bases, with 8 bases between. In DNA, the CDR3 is TGCGCCAGCAGCTTGTCACCCATCTCCTACGAGCAGTACTTC. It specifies CASSLSPISYEQYF.

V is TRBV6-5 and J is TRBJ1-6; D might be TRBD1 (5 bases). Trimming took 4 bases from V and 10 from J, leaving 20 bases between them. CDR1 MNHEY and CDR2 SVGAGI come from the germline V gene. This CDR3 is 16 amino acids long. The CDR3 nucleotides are TGTGCCAGCAGTTCTACCCGGGACGCCGGCGGATCACCCCTCCACTTT. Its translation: CASSSTRDAGGSPLHF.

The CDR3 sequence is CASSYSGLNVGETQYF. The CDR3 coding sequence is TGTGCCAGCAGTTACTCAGGGCTCAACGTCGGAGAGACCCAGTACTTC. The chain has TRBV6-5 and TRBJ2-5; D uncertain. The CDR3 runs to 16 residues. Germline lookup yields CDR1 MNHEY and CDR2 SVGAGI. The V end lost 0 bases, the J end lost 4 bases, and 15 bases lay between the germline ends.

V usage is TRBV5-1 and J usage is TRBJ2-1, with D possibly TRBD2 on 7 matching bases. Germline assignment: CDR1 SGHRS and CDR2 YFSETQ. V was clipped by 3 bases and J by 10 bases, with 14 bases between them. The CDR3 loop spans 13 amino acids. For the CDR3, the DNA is TGCGCCAGCAGCTCGCTGGGAGGGGGGGAGCAGTTCTTC. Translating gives CASSSLGGGEQFF.

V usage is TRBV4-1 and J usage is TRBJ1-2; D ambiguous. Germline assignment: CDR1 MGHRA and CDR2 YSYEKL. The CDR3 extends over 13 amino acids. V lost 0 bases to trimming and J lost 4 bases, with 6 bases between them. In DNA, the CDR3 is TGCGCCAGCAGCCAAGAAGGCCGCTATGGCTACACCTTC. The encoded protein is CASSQEGRYGYTF.

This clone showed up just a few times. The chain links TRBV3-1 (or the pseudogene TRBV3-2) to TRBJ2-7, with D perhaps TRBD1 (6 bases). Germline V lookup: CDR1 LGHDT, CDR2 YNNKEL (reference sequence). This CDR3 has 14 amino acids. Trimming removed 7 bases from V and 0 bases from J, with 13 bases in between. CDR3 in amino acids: CASMHPGDSYEQYF. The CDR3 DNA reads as TGTGCCAGCATGCACCCAGGGGACTCCTACGAGCAGTACTTC.

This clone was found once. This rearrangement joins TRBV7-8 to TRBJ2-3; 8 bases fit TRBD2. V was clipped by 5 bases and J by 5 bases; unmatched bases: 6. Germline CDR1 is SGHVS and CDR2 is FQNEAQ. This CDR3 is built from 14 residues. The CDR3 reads CASSPGGKVDTQYF. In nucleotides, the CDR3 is TGTGCCAGCAGCCCGGGGGGGAAGGTAGATACGCAGTATTTT.

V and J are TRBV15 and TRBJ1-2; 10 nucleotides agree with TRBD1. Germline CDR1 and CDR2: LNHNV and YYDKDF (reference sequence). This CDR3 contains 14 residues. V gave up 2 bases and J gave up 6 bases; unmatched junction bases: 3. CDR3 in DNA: TGTGCCACCAGCAGAAGGACAGGGGGAAATGGCTACACCTTC. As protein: CATSRRTGGNGYTF.

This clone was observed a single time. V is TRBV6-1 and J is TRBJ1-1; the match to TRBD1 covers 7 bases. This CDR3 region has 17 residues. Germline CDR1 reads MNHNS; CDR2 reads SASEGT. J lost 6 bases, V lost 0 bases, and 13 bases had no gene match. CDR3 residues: CASSEALGQRPKPEAFF. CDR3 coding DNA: TGTGCCAGCAGTGAAGCTTTGGGACAGCGACCAAAACCTGAAGCTTTCTTT.

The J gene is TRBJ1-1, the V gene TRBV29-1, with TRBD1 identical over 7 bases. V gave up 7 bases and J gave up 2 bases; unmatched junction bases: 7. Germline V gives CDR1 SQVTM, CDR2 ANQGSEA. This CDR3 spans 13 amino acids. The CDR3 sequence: CSAEGQSNTEAFF. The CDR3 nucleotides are TGCAGCGCCGAGGGACAGAGCAACACTGAAGCTTTCTTT.

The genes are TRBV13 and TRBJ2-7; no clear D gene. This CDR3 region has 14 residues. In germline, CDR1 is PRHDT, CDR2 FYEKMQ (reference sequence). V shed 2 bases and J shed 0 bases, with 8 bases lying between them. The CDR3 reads CASSLSGGSYEQYF. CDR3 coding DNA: TGTGCCAGCAGCTTATCTGGCGGCTCCTACGAGCAGTACTTC.

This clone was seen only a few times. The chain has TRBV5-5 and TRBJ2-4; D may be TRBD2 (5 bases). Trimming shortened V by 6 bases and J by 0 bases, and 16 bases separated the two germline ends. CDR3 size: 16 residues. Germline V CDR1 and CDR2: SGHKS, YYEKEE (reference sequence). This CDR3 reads CASKPPGSLAKNIQYF. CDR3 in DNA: TGTGCCAGCAAACCCCCGGGGTCTCTAGCCAAAAACATTCAGTACTTC.

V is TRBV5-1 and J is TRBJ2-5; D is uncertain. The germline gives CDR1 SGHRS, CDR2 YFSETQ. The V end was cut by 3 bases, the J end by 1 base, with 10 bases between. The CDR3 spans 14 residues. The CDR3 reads CASSSTPGQETQYF. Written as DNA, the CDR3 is TGCGCCAGCAGCTCTACTCCCGGCCAAGAGACCCAGTACTTC.

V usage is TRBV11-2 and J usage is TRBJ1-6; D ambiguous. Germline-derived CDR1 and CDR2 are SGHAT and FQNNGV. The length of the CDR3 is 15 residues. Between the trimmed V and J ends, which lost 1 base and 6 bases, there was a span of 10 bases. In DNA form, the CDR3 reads TGTGCCAGCAGCTTAGCCCGGCGAAGTAATTCACCCCTCCACTTT. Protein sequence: CASSLARRSNSPLHF.

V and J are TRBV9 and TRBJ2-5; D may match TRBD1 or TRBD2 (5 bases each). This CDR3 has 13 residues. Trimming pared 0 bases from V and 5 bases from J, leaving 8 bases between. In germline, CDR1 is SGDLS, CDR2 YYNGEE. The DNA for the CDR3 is TGTGCCAGCAGCGTAGATGGGGGTGAGACCCAGTACTTC. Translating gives CASSVDGGETQYF. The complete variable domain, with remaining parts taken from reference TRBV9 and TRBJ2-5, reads DSGVTQTPKHLITATGQRVTLRCSPRSGDLSVYWYQQSLDQGLQFLIQYYNGEERAKGNILERFSAQQFPDLHSELNLSSLELGDSALYFCASSVDGGETQYFGPGTRLLVL.

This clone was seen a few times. The CDR3 nucleotides read TGCGCCAGCAGCCCGAGCGGGGGGAAGGAAACTGAAGCTTTCTTT. Translated: CASSPSGGKETEAFF. The rearrangement links TRBV5-1 to TRBJ1-1; D perhaps matches TRBD1 (5 bases). The CDR3 loop spans 15 amino acids. V was trimmed by 4 bases and J by 5 bases, leaving 18 bases between them. CDR1 is SGHRS and CDR2 is YFSETQ in the germline V gene.

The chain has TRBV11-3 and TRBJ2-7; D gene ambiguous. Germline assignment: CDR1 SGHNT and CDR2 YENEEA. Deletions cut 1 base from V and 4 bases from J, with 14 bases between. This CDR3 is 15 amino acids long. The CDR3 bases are TGTGCCAGCAGCTTAGGGAGATCATCAACGTACGAGCAGTACTTC. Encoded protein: CASSLGRSSTYEQYF. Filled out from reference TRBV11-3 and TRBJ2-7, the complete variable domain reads EAGVVQSPRYKIIEKKQPVAFWCNPISGHNTLYWYLQNLGQGPELLIRYENEEAVDDSQLPKDRFSAERLKGVDSTLKIQPAELGDSAVYLCASSLGRSSTYEQYFGPGTRLTVT.

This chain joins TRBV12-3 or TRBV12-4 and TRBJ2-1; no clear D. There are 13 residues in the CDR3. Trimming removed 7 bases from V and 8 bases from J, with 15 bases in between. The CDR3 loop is CASKQLLVDEQFF. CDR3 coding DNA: TGTGCCAGCAAGCAGTTATTGGTCGATGAGCAGTTCTTC.

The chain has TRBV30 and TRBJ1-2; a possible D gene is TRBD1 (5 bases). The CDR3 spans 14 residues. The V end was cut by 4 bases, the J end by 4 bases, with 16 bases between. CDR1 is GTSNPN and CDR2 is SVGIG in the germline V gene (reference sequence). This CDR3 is CAWTRDGVVYGYTF. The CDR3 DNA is TGTGCCTGGACCCGGGACGGGGTAGTCTATGGCTACACCTTC.

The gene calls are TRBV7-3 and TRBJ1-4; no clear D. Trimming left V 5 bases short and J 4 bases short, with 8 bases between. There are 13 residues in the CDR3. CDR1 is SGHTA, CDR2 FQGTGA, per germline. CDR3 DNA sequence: TGTGCCAGCAGCCCCAGCCTTAATGAAAAACTGTTTTTT. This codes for CASSPSLNEKLFF.

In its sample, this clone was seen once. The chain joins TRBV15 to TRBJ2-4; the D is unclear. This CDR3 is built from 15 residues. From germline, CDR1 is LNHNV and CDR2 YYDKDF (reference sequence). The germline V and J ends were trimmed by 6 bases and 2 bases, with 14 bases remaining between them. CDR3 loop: CATRFDTLSKNIQYF. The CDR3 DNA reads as TGTGCCACCAGATTCGATACATTATCCAAAAACATTCAGTACTTC.

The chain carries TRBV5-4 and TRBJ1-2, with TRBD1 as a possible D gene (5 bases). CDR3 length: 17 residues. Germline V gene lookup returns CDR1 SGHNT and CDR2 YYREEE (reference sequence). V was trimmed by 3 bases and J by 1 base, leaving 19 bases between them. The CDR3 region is CASSSGGAGEGNYGYTF. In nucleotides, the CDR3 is TGTGCCAGCAGCTCTGGAGGGGCGGGTGAGGGTAACTATGGCTACACCTTC.

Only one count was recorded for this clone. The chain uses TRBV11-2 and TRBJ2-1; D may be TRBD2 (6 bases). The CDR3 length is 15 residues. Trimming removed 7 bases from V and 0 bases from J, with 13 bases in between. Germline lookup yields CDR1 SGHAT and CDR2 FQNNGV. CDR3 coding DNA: TGTGCCAGCAACTCGGGGGAACGCTCCTACAATGAGCAGTTCTTC. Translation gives CASNSGERSYNEQFF.

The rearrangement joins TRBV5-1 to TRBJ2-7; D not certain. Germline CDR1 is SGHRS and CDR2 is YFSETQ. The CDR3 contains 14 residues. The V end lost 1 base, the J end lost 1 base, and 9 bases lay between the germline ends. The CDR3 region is CASSLLGTSYEQYF. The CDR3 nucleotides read TGCGCCAGCAGCTTGCTGGGAACGTCCTACGAGCAGTACTTC. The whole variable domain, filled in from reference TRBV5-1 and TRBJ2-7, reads KAGVTQTPRYLIKTRGQQVTLSCSPISGHRSVSWYQQTPGQGLQFLFEYFSETQRNKGNFPGRFSGRQFSNSRSEMNVSTLELGDSALYLCASSLLGTSYEQYFGPGTRLTVT.

The CDR3 nucleotides are TGTGCCAGCAGTTCCCGCTCGGGTGGAATCGGGGAGACCCAGTACTTC. This gives the protein CASSSRSGGIGETQYF. This rearrangement joins TRBV27 to TRBJ2-5; D unclear. The germline gives CDR1 MNHEY, CDR2 SMNVEV (reference sequence). V was clipped by 4 bases and J by 5 bases, with 20 bases between them. CDR3 length: 16 amino acids.

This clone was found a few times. CDR3 DNA: TGCGCCAGCAGCCTCCGACAGGGCACCGGGGAGCTGTTTTTT. Translation gives CASSLRQGTGELFF. The chain uses TRBV5-1 and TRBJ2-2; 7 positions match TRBD1. The CDR3 totals 14 residues. Germline V CDR1 and CDR2: SGHRS, YFSETQ. V shed 4 bases, J shed 4 bases, and the junction held 4 bases outside the gene matches.

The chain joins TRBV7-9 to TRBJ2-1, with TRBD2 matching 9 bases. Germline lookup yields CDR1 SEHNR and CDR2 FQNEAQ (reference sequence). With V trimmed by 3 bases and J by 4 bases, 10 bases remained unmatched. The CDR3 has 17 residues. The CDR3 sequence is CASSLVAGLARYNEQFF. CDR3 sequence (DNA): TGTGCCAGCAGCTTGGTTGCCGGACTAGCGCGGTACAATGAGCAGTTCTTC.

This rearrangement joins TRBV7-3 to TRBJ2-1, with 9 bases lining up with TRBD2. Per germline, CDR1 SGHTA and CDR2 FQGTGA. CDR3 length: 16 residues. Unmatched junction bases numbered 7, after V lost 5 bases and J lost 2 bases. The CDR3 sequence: CASSPRTSATYNEQFF. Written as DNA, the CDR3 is TGTGCCAGCAGCCCGAGGACTAGCGCGACCTACAATGAGCAGTTCTTC.